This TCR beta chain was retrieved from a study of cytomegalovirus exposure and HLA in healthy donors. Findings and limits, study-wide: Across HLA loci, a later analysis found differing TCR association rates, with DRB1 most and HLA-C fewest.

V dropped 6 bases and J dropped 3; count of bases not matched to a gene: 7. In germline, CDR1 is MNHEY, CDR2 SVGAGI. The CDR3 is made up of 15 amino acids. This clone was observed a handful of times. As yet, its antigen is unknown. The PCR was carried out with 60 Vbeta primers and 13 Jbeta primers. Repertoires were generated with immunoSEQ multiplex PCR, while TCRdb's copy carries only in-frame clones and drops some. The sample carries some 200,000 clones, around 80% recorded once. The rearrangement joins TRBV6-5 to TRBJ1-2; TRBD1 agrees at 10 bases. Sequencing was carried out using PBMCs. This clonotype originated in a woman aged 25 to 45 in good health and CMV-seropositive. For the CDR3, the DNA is TGTGCCAGCAGGCCCAAGGGGACAGGGGACTATGGCTACACCTTC. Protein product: CASRPKGTGDYGYTF.